The clone carrying this T cell receptor beta chain was detected ten times or more. What it recognizes is unknown. This sample is part of a study of CD8 T cells in ankylosing spondylitis. The study, taken as a whole, reports: Characteristic, it appeared, of ankylosing spondylitis blood was a TCR beta motif of 7 or 8 highly homologous variants. Both synovial fluid and blood in reactive arthritis had previously been reported to carry some motif variants. Disease-linked clones reportedly concentrated significantly in matched ankylosing spondylitis synovial fluid.

Library preparation for TCR beta used quantitative 5'-RACE with molecular barcodes. Using its own MiXCR run on the 5' RACE reads, TCRdb lists one record per CDR3 protein. This sample has about 500,000 distinct CDR3 sequences, with about 5.2% found just once. The CDR3 is 14 residues long. The ends were cut back, 3 bases at V and 4 bases at J, with 14 bases in the middle. CDR1 and CDR2 (germline): SGHDT, YYEEEE. This receptor was obtained from a male donor with ankylosing spondylitis. The genes are TRBV5-6 and TRBJ2-7; D may correspond to TRBD1 or TRBD2 (5 bases each). Sequenced sample: blood, either unsorted or a sorted T cell fraction (not recorded which). CDR3 nucleotides: TGTGCCAGCAGCTCCCCGGGACGGGGTTACGAGCAGTACTTC. Translating it yields CASSSPGRGYEQYF.